The 25 T cell receptor beta chains listed next were all sequenced from one sample in a study of cytomegalovirus exposure and HLA in healthy donors. The PCR ran on 60 Vbeta and 13 Jbeta primers. Produced via immunoSEQ multiplex PCR; TCRdb's table is partial and in-frame only. The sample consists of about 100,000 clones, around 73% of them appearing once. Sequencing used PBMCs. These receptors originate from an older woman in good health and CMV-seronegative.

The chain recombines TRBV2 with TRBJ1-6, with D hard to call. The CDR3 loop spans 15 amino acids. Germline V gene sequence: CDR1 SNHLY, CDR2 FYNNEI. V gave up 6 bases and J gave up 8 bases, with 17 bases separating them. CDR3 sequence (DNA): TGTGCCAGCAGAGCCCCCTTCGCGGGCCATTCACCCCTCCACTTT. Its translation is CASRAPFAGHSPLHF.

The chain couples TRBV25-1 to TRBJ1-4, with 7 bases that match TRBD1. The CDR3 is made up of 15 amino acids. CDR1 and CDR2 (germline): MGHDK, SYGVNS. V trimming: 3 bases; J trimming: 7 bases; junction bases outside the gene matches: 8. Here the CDR3 DNA reads TGTGCCAGCAGTGACCTTTACAGGGGTAGTGAAAAACTGTTTTTT. It codes for CASSDLYRGSEKLFF.

The CDR3 sequence is CASSSLGTAQETQYF. CDR3 in DNA: TGTGCCAGCAGCTCCCTAGGGACAGCCCAAGAGACCCAGTACTTC. The chain employs TRBV5-6 and TRBJ2-5; TRBD1 matches at 7 bases. This CDR3 spans 15 amino acids. Trimming took 3 bases from V and 1 from J; bases not matched to a gene: 6. Germline V gene data show CDR1 as SGHDT and CDR2 as YYEEEE.

The V gene is TRBV7-6, the J gene TRBJ2-1, with D maybe TRBD1 (5 bases). The germline V gene has CDR1 SGHVS and CDR2 FNYEAQ. The CDR3 sequence is 12 residues long. V gave up 5 bases and J gave up 5 bases, with 7 bases separating them. The CDR3 is CASSPGNNEQFF. DNA for the CDR3: TGTGCCAGCAGCCCAGGGAACAATGAGCAGTTCTTC.

This clone was seen more than once but under ten times. V is TRBV6-6 and J is TRBJ2-1, with TRBD2 identical over 9 bases. The germline CDR1 and CDR2 sequences are MNHNY and SVGAGI (reference sequence). CDR3 length: 16 amino acids. The V gene end was trimmed by 4 bases and the J gene end by 5 bases; junction bases not matched to a gene: 9. DNA of the CDR3: TGTGCCAGCAGTTCCTACTCTAGCGGGGAACACAATGAGCAGTTCTTC. Protein sequence: CASSSYSSGEHNEQFF.

The genes are TRBV19 and TRBJ2-2, with 13 bases fitting TRBD2. Germline lookup yields CDR1 LNHDA and CDR2 SQIVND (reference sequence). Trimming took 8 bases from V and 4 from J; bases not matched to a gene: 4. The CDR3 totals 15 residues. Here the CDR3 DNA reads TGTGCCAGTCGGACTAGCGGGGGCCGCACCGGGGAGCTGTTTTTT. This sequence encodes CASRTSGGRTGELFF.

J is TRBJ1-2 and V is TRBV6-5; D unclear. This CDR3 has 13 residues. Germline-derived CDR1 and CDR2 are MNHEY and SVGAGI. V was pared by 3 bases and J by 2 bases, with 7 bases between. CDR3 residues: CASSYHSNYGYTF. Written as DNA, the CDR3 is TGTGCCAGCAGTTATCACAGCAACTATGGCTACACCTTC.

In this sample, this clone turned up once. The V and J genes are TRBV28 and TRBJ2-5, with a weak D call TRBD2 (7 bases). Matching the DNA end better, TRBJ2-7 makes the J call doubtful. CDR1 and CDR2 from the germline V gene are MDHEN and SYDVKM. The CDR3 runs to 15 residues. DNA for the CDR3: TGTGCCAGCAGTACCGCAGAACAGGGAGGGTACGAGCAGTACTTC. As protein: CASSTAEQGGYEQYF.

The V call is TRBV7-2, the J call TRBJ2-5; D uncertain. Germline V gene data show CDR1 as SGHTA and CDR2 as FQGNSA. Trimming took 2 bases from V and 5 from J, leaving 15 bases between them. The CDR3 has 15 amino acids. CDR3 DNA: TGTGCCAGCAGCTTATGGTTGGCGGATGGCGAGACCCAGTACTTC. It specifies CASSLWLADGETQYF.

The chain couples TRBV15 to TRBJ1-4; no definite D call. Germline V gives CDR1 LNHNV, CDR2 YYDKDF (reference sequence). The CDR3 sequence is 15 residues long. V lost 1 base, J lost 3 bases, and 9 bases lay in between. The CDR3 DNA follows: TGTGCCACCAGCAGAGGATTGAGCTCTAATGAAAAACTGTTTTTT. Its translation: CATSRGLSSNEKLFF.

A single count supports this clone. The genes are TRBV7-9 and TRBJ2-2, with a tentative D call TRBD1 (5 bases). The germline gives CDR1 SEHNR, CDR2 FQNEAQ (reference sequence). The V and J ends lost 3 bases and 4 bases respectively, with 9 bases between them. The CDR3 has 14 amino acids. The CDR3 nucleotides are TGTGCCAGCAGCTTGAGTAGGGGCACCGGGGAGCTGTTTTTT. It yields the protein CASSLSRGTGELFF. Drawing the rest from reference TRBV7-9 and TRBJ2-2, the complete variable domain is DTGVSQNPRHKITKRGQNVTFRCDPISEHNRLYWYRQTLGQGPEFLTYFQNEAQLEKSRLLSDRFSAERPKGSFSTLEIQRTEQGDSAMYLCASSLSRGTGELFFGEGSRLTVL.

The chain joins TRBV5-1 to TRBJ2-3; D is uncertain. Germline CDR1 is SGHRS and CDR2 is YFSETQ. The CDR3 consists of 14 residues. V lost 0 bases to trimming and J lost 5 bases, with 10 bases between them. The CDR3, as DNA: TGCGCCAGCAGCTTGGCCGGTGGTGGAGATACGCAGTATTTT. Residues: CASSLAGGGDTQYF.

The rearrangement joins TRBV21-1 to TRBJ2-1; the listed D gene, TRBD1, was not tested against the DNA. TRBV21-1 is assigned pseudogene status. The CDR3 has 14 amino acids. The CDR3 DNA reads as TGTGCCAGCAGCATAACGGACAGGGGCAATGAGCAGTTCTTC. This sequence encodes CASSITDRGNEQFF.

The rearrangement uses TRBV6-5 and TRBJ1-1; no reliable D call. Germline values: CDR1 MNHEY, CDR2 SVGAGI. V shed 0 bases and J shed 0 bases, with 8 bases lying between them. This CDR3 is 15 amino acids long. CDR3: CASSYSGRMNTEAFF. CDR3 in DNA: TGTGCCAGCAGTTACTCTGGCCGAATGAACACTGAAGCTTTCTTT.

CDR3 amino acids: CASRPGEGTDTQYF. CDR3 nucleotide sequence: TGCGCCAGCAGGCCTGGGGAGGGCACAGATACGCAGTATTTT. The gene calls are TRBV5-1 and TRBJ2-3; tentative D call: TRBD2 (6 bases). Germline V gene sequence: CDR1 SGHRS, CDR2 YFSETQ. This CDR3 is 14 amino acids long. Trimming stripped 5 bases from V and 1 base from J, with 11 bases between.

The V call is TRBV18, the J call TRBJ2-2, with a weak D call TRBD2 (5 bases). Germline assignment: CDR1 KGHSH and CDR2 LQKENI. Trimming stripped 0 bases from V and 1 base from J, with 9 bases between. The CDR3 is 16 amino acids. Here the CDR3 reads CASSPPGEGNTGELFF. The CDR3 nucleotides are TGTGCCAGCTCACCACCCGGTGAGGGGAACACCGGGGAGCTGTTTTTT.

There are a few counts of this clone. The CDR3 region has the DNA TGTGCCAGCAGCTTGGCCGGGACTAGCGGGAGTAAAAATACGCAGTATTTT. Protein: CASSLAGTSGSKNTQYF. The rearrangement links TRBV5-4 to TRBJ2-3, with 14 bases aligning to TRBD2. Per germline, CDR1 SGHNT and CDR2 YYREEE (reference sequence). The CDR3 is 17 amino acids. V gave up 0 bases and J gave up 7 bases; unmatched junction bases: 7.

V usage is TRBV6-1 and J usage is TRBJ2-2; D remains ambiguous. This CDR3 is built from 12 residues. CDR1 MNHNS and CDR2 SASEGT come from the germline V gene. Trimming pared 7 bases from V and 3 bases from J, leaving 6 bases between. The CDR3, as DNA: TGTGCCAGCACGGAGTACACCGGGGAGCTGTTTTTT. Translation: CASTEYTGELFF.

This clone was seen a single time. This chain links TRBV11-2 with TRBJ2-5, with 11 bases lining up with TRBD2. This CDR3 is built from 16 residues. The J segment lost 2 bases and the V segment lost 6 bases, leaving 8 bases of the junction unmatched. Looked up from germline, CDR1 is SGHAT and CDR2 is FQNNGV. The CDR3 loop reads CASSYGTSGIQETQYF. The CDR3 nucleotides are TGTGCCAGCAGTTATGGGACTAGCGGAATACAAGAGACCCAGTACTTC.

This clone occurred a few times. The rearrangement joins TRBV6-5 to TRBJ1-1, with D perhaps TRBD1 (6 bases). The CDR3 runs to 14 residues. V lost 5 bases, J lost 5 bases, and 15 bases lay in between. Germline lookup yields CDR1 MNHEY and CDR2 SVGAGI. The CDR3 loop reads CASSQQGRGTEAFF. The CDR3 bases are TGTGCCAGCAGTCAGCAGGGGCGGGGGACTGAAGCTTTCTTT.

The rearrangement uses TRBV6-5 and TRBJ1-1; D is ambiguous. The germline gives CDR1 MNHEY, CDR2 SVGAGI. The CDR3 contains 13 residues. Trimming left V 0 bases short and J 2 bases short, with 4 bases between. This chain's CDR3 is CASSYSLNTEAFF. The CDR3 DNA sequence: TGTGCCAGCAGTTACTCGCTAAACACTGAAGCTTTCTTT.

The V gene is TRBV30, the J gene TRBJ2-5; maybe TRBD2 (5 bases). The V gene's germline CDR1 is GTSNPN and CDR2 SVGIG (reference sequence). Trimming removed 1 base from V and 2 bases from J, with 8 bases in between. The CDR3 has 13 amino acids. The CDR3 here is CAWSGTVQETQYF. The CDR3 nucleotides read TGTGCCTGGAGTGGGACTGTTCAAGAGACCCAGTACTTC.

This chain links TRBV9 with TRBJ2-1, with TRBD1 as a possible D gene (5 bases). This CDR3 comprises 12 residues. The germline CDR1 and CDR2 sequences are SGDLS and YYNGEE. The V end lost 9 bases, the J end lost 6 bases, and 13 bases lay between the germline ends. The CDR3 spells CATPGRVNEQFF. The CDR3 DNA follows: TGTGCCACCCCGGGCAGGGTCAATGAGCAGTTCTTC.

The rearrangement uses TRBV19 and TRBJ2-7; TRBD1 agrees at 8 bases. V trimming: 4 bases; J trimming: 5 bases; junction bases outside the gene matches: 7. CDR3 length: 14 amino acids. Per the germline V gene, CDR1 is LNHDA and CDR2 is SQIVND (reference sequence). The chain's CDR3 is CASSRVQGVDEQYF. The DNA for the CDR3 is TGTGCCAGTAGTAGGGTACAGGGGGTCGACGAGCAGTACTTC.

The rearrangement links TRBV28 to TRBJ2-7; perhaps TRBD2 as D (6 bases). The CDR3 spans 14 residues. Germline values: CDR1 MDHEN, CDR2 SYDVKM. V was cut by 5 bases and J by 3 bases, with 14 bases left in between. The DNA of the CDR3 is TGTGCCAGCAGTAACACCGGGACTCACTACGAGCAGTACTTC. Its translation: CASSNTGTHYEQYF.